The rows below give T cell receptor beta chains drawn from one sample of a study of beta chain features in type 1 diabetes. Profiled with immunoSEQ multiplex PCR; TCRdb holds only in-frame clones, not every one. Altogether under 450,000 clones are present, about 15% being singletons, with the ten largest covering more than 0.015%. Sequenced sample: naive CD4+ T cells from blood. Every receptor here comes from a woman in her late teens or twenties in good health. CDR3s include the opening cysteine and the closing phenylalanine or tryptophan. D genes are given only for firm matches. Clone size is given for some rows only: seen once, a few or many times, or a class if the clone is expanded.

D,size,V,J,CDR3,DNA
-,-,TRBV19,TRBJ2-2,CASSPAVTGELFF,TGTGCCAGTAGCCCAGCGGTCACCGGGGAGCTGTTTTTT
-,few,TRBV28,TRBJ1-4,CASSSGGEEKLFF,TGTGCCAGCAGTTCTGGGGGCGAGGAAAAACTGTTTTTT
-,-,TRBV18,TRBJ2-1,CASSLDSSYEQFF,TGTGCCAGCTCACTGGACAGCAGTTATGAGCAGTTCTTC
-,-,TRBV20-1,TRBJ2-1,CSAVEKQWRFF,TGCAGTGCGGTAGAGAAACAGTGGCGGTTCTTC
TRBD2,few,TRBV7-3,TRBJ2-1,CASSVAGGEYNEQFF,TGTGCCAGCAGCGTAGCGGGAGGAGAGTACAATGAGCAGTTCTTC
TRBD1,few,TRBV15,TRBJ1-1,CATSSDRGTTEAFF,TGTGCCACCAGCAGCGACAGGGGGACCACTGAAGCTTTCTTT
-,-,TRBV11-2,TRBJ2-7,CASSLERGDSYEQYF,TGTGCCAGCAGCTTAGAAAGGGGCGACTCCTACGAGCAGTACTTC
TRBD2,few,TRBV7-2,TRBJ2-3,CASSLASGSTDTQYF,TGTGCCAGCAGCTTAGCTAGCGGGAGCACAGATACGCAGTATTTT
TRBD2,few,TRBV2,TRBJ2-2,CASSELAGFTGELFF,TGTGCCAGCAGTGAACTAGCGGGGTTCACCGGGGAGCTGTTTTTT
TRBD1,-,TRBV25-1,TRBJ2-1,CASSGVGQEKFF,TGTGCCAGCAGTGGGGTGGGACAGGAGAAGTTCTTC
TRBD2,few,TRBV29-1,TRBJ2-7,CSVDPSGSYEQYF,TGCAGCGTTGACCCTAGCGGCTCCTACGAGCAGTACTTC
-,few,TRBV6-1,TRBJ2-3,CASSESGAPDTQYF,TGTGCCAGCAGTGAGTCAGGGGCCCCAGATACGCAGTATTTT
TRBD2,few,TRBV30,TRBJ2-1,CAWSVRGLARTNEQFF,TGTGCCTGGAGTGTGAGGGGACTAGCGAGAACCAATGAGCAGTTCTTC
-,-,TRBV5-8,TRBJ1-5,CAGGRQVLSNQPQHF,TGTGCCGGGGGCCGACAGGTTCTGAGCAATCAGCCCCAGCATTTT
-,-,TRBV18,TRBJ2-7,CASSPQESYEQYF,TGTGCCAGCTCGCCCCAGGAATCCTACGAGCAGTACTTC
-,few,TRBV15,TRBJ2-3,CATSSRGSPKDTDTQYF,TGTGCCACCAGCAGTCGTGGGAGCCCCAAGGACACAGATACGCAGTATTTT
-,few,TRBV7-9,TRBJ2-1,CASSLEAGEQFF,TGTGCCAGCAGCTTAGAGGCGGGTGAGCAGTTCTTC
TRBD1,few,TRBV30,TRBJ2-1,CAWSVRQGYEQFF,TGTGCCTGGAGTGTACGACAGGGCTATGAGCAGTTCTTC
-,-,TRBV5-1,TRBJ2-1,CASSSTLYNEQFF,TGCGCCAGCAGCTCTACCCTCTACAATGAGCAGTTCTTC
-,-,TRBV10-3,TRBJ2-3,CAISAGPPDTDTQYF,TGTGCCATCAGTGCAGGGCCGCCAGACACAGATACGCAGTATTTT
-,few,TRBV7-2,TRBJ2-7,CASSGAKGTYEQYF,TGTGCCAGCAGCGGGGCTAAGGGGACTTACGAGCAGTACTTC
-,few,TRBV7-9,TRBJ2-1,CASSPLRGSRSYNEQFF,TGTGCCAGCAGCCCCCTTCGGGGGAGCCGCTCCTACAATGAGCAGTTCTTC